This T cell receptor beta chain was profiled in a study of blood T cell repertoires in COVID-19. Whole-study context: From T cells, B-cell-depleted T cells, or PBMCs came the material, which was cDNA or gDNA.

The CDR3 contains 14 residues. V was clipped by 5 bases and J by 8 bases, with 18 bases between them. In germline, CDR1 is SGHTA, CDR2 FQGNSA. The assay was immunoSEQ multiplex PCR, and TCRdb's table has in-frame clones only and misses some. This table has a few hundred thousand clones, around 88% appearing once. This clone was seen once. Sequencing was done on a sample of PBMCs or T cells enriched from blood (not recorded which). The clonotype comes from a man aged 35-49 years who had recovered from COVID-19. The chain has TRBV7-2 and TRBJ1-2; the D is unclear. CDR3 DNA: TGTGCCAGCAGCGTAGATGGCCATCCGAGGGGCTACACCTTC. This encodes CASSVDGHPRGYTF.